The 29 T cell receptor beta chains below all came from one sample that was sequenced in a study of blood T cell repertoires in COVID-19. Method: immunoSEQ multiplex PCR; TCRdb's copy keeps in-frame clones and lacks some. The table lists 200,000 to 250,000 clones, around three quarters of them singletons. Specimen: peripheral blood. Receptors were obtained from a woman in her 70s with acute or convalescent COVID-19.

The gene calls are TRBV27 and TRBJ2-1; 11 positions agree with TRBD2. The CDR3 is made up of 15 amino acids. CDR1 MNHEY and CDR2 SMNVEV come from the germline V gene (reference sequence). With 5 bases clipped from V and 3 bases from J, the junction kept 3 bases outside the gene matches. CDR3 coding DNA: TGTGCCAGCAGTCAGACTAGCGGGATCTACAATGAGCAGTTCTTC. Protein sequence: CASSQTSGIYNEQFF.

Points on this clone: Other DNA sequences in the sample encode the same CDR3. CDR3 coding DNA: TGTGCCAGCAGCCCCTCCTCTGGAAACACCATATATTTT. The encoded protein is CASSPSSGNTIYF. The chain couples TRBV9 to TRBJ1-3, with no clear D. V was trimmed by 4 bases and J by 0 bases, leaving 5 bases between them. The CDR3 loop spans 13 amino acids. Germline V gene data show CDR1 as SGDLS and CDR2 as YYNGEE.

This clone occurred many times. The V call is TRBV19, the J call TRBJ2-5; 7 nucleotides align to TRBD1. The CDR3 consists of 15 residues. The germline V gene has CDR1 LNHDA and CDR2 SQIVND (reference sequence). The J segment lost 4 bases and the V segment lost 5 bases, leaving 10 bases of the junction unmatched. The CDR3 DNA is TGTGCCAGTAGTCCATTAGACAGGGACGGAGAGACCCAGTACTTC. This sequence encodes CASSPLDRDGETQYF.

The chain joins TRBV20-1 to TRBJ2-7, with 7 bases identical to TRBD2. This CDR3 is 14 amino acids long. V was clipped by 3 bases and J by 3 bases; unmatched bases: 8. Germline lookup yields CDR1 DFQATT and CDR2 SNEGSKA (reference sequence). The CDR3 loop reads CSASLPGGSYEQYF. CDR3 bases: TGCAGTGCTAGTCTGCCGGGAGGTAGCTACGAGCAGTACTTC.

The sample holds one count of this clone. This sequence joins TRBV30 and TRBJ2-7; 7 nucleotides line up with TRBD1. Trimming took 1 base from V and 2 from J; bases not matched to a gene: 2. The CDR3 length is 13 residues. CDR1 and CDR2 (germline): GTSNPN, SVGIG (reference sequence). The CDR3 is CAWSAGQTYEQYF. The CDR3 bases are TGTGCCTGGAGTGCGGGACAGACCTACGAGCAGTACTTC.

The chain couples TRBV15 to TRBJ1-5, with TRBD1 as a possible D gene (6 bases). Deletions cut 3 bases from V and 6 bases from J, with 12 bases between. CDR3 length: 14 amino acids. Germline CDR1 is LNHNV and CDR2 is YYDKDF (reference sequence). The CDR3 here is CATSSPQGTQPQHF. Here the CDR3 DNA reads TGTGCCACCAGCAGTCCCCAGGGGACTCAGCCCCAGCATTTT.

This clone came up many times. The genes are TRBV11-2 and TRBJ1-2; TRBD1 agrees at 8 bases. The CDR3 consists of 17 residues. CDR1 and CDR2 (germline): SGHAT, FQNNGV. J lost 0 bases, V lost 5 bases, and 11 bases had no gene match. The CDR3 region has the DNA TGTGCCAGCAGCCCTCGGACAGGGCCCCGAACTAACTATGGCTACACCTTC. Translated, it gives CASSPRTGPRTNYGYTF.

This CDR3 is CASSLQELGYTF. CDR3 nucleotide sequence: TGTGCCAGCAGCCTCCAAGAACTTGGCTACACCTTC. J is TRBJ1-2 and V is TRBV3-1 (or the pseudogene TRBV3-2); D remains unclear. The CDR3 contains 12 residues. In germline, CDR1 is LGHDT, CDR2 YNNKEL (reference sequence). V was clipped by 4 bases and J by 7 bases, with 10 bases between them.

The genes are TRBV28 and TRBJ1-5; 10 nucleotides agree with TRBD1. Germline lookup yields CDR1 MDHEN and CDR2 SYDVKM. CDR3 length: 14 residues. V lost 5 bases, J lost 7 bases, and 5 bases stayed unmatched. The CDR3 reads CASSLTGGWQPQHF. As DNA, the CDR3 is TGTGCCAGCAGTCTGACAGGGGGCTGGCAGCCCCAGCATTTT.

The rearrangement uses TRBV27 and TRBJ1-3, with D unresolved. Trimming shortened V by 6 bases and J by 4 bases, and 13 bases separated the two germline ends. Looked up from germline, CDR1 is MNHEY and CDR2 is SMNVEV (reference sequence). CDR3 size: 14 residues. The CDR3 DNA follows: TGTGCCAGCAGCCCGCAGACAAGCGGAAACACCATATATTTT. Amino acid sequence: CASSPQTSGNTIYF.

The chain couples TRBV18 to TRBJ2-3; 8 positions match TRBD1. Per the germline V gene, CDR1 is KGHSH and CDR2 is LQKENI. V was clipped by 3 bases and J by 2 bases; unmatched bases: 7. This CDR3 comprises 16 residues. Here the CDR3 reads CASSPLGTGNTDTQYF. In nucleotides, the CDR3 is TGTGCCAGCTCACCTTTGGGGACAGGAAACACAGATACGCAGTATTTT.

This clone appeared a few times. Different DNA sequences within this sample yield the same CDR3. This chain connects TRBV7-9 to TRBJ2-1, with 13 positions matching TRBD2. Germline trimming cut 5 bases from V and 6 bases from J; bases unmatched to any gene: 7. The length of the CDR3 is 16 residues. Per the germline V gene, CDR1 is SEHNR and CDR2 is FQNEAQ (reference sequence). The CDR3 is CASSPTSGRVGNEQFF. The CDR3 DNA follows: TGTGCCAGCAGCCCCACTAGCGGGAGGGTCGGCAATGAGCAGTTCTTC.

The chain links TRBV9 to TRBJ2-5; 11 nucleotides agree with TRBD2. V dropped 3 bases and J dropped 5; count of bases not matched to a gene: 9. Germline CDR1 is SGDLS and CDR2 is YYNGEE. This CDR3 has 16 amino acids. CDR3 residues: CASSGQSLAGGETQYF. The CDR3 nucleotides are TGTGCCAGCAGCGGACAATCTCTAGCGGGAGGCGAGACCCAGTACTTC.

The rearrangement links TRBV28 to TRBJ2-1; D unclear. The CDR3 is made up of 18 amino acids. Germline CDR1 MDHEN, CDR2 SYDVKM. The germline V and J ends were trimmed by 1 base and 4 bases, with 20 bases remaining between them. The CDR3 DNA reads as TGTGCCAGCAGTTTATCTTTCGAGTCCCGGTTTAGTTACAATGAGCAGTTCTTC. This sequence encodes CASSLSFESRFSYNEQFF.

The V and J genes are TRBV5-5 and TRBJ2-4; 11 nucleotides align to TRBD2. Germline V gene data show CDR1 as SGHKS and CDR2 as YYEKEE (reference sequence). This CDR3 is 16 amino acids long. After removal of 0 bases from V and 8 bases from J, the junction contained 7 bases not matched to a gene. The chain's CDR3 is CASSLVTSGRKDIQYF. CDR3 sequence (DNA): TGTGCCAGCAGCTTGGTAACTAGCGGGAGAAAGGACATTCAGTACTTC.

CDR3 region: CASSPVEGENTGELFF. The CDR3 DNA reads as TGTGCCAGCAGCCCAGTAGAGGGAGAGAACACCGGGGAGCTGTTTTTT. The gene calls are TRBV14 and TRBJ2-2, with D possibly TRBD2 on 5 matching bases. V was shortened by 4 bases and J by 1 base, with 13 bases between the two germline ends. Germline CDR1 is SGHDN and CDR2 is FVKESK. CDR3 length: 16 amino acids.

V and J are TRBV3-1 (or the pseudogene TRBV3-2) and TRBJ2-5; 10 positions match TRBD1. Germline values: CDR1 LGHDT, CDR2 YNNKEL (reference sequence). The CDR3 is made up of 15 amino acids. Trimming took 4 bases from V and 7 from J; bases not matched to a gene: 9. The CDR3 sequence: CASSPRDRGRVTQYF. DNA of the CDR3: TGTGCCAGCAGCCCCCGGGACAGGGGAAGGGTGACCCAGTACTTC.

The chain recombines TRBV3-1 (or the pseudogene TRBV3-2) with TRBJ2-3; D unclear. CDR3 length equals 13 residues. V gave up 0 bases and J gave up 6 bases, with 7 bases separating them. Germline values: CDR1 LGHDT, CDR2 YNNKEL (reference sequence). The CDR3 DNA is TGTGCCAGCAGCCAAGATCTTCGGGATACGCAGTATTTT. Translating gives CASSQDLRDTQYF.

V is TRBV10-3 and J is TRBJ2-7; 9 bases line up with TRBD2. Germline V gives CDR1 ENHRY, CDR2 SYGVKD. J gave up 0 bases and V 1 base, and 1 base lay outside the gene matches. The CDR3 extends over 15 amino acids. The CDR3 DNA reads TGTGCCATCAGTGAGTTTAGCGGGAGCTCCTACGAGCAGTACTTC. The encoded protein is CAISEFSGSSYEQYF.

This sequence joins TRBV12-3 or TRBV12-4 and TRBJ2-1, with TRBD1 identical over 8 bases. J was trimmed by 15 bases and V by 3 bases; bases with no gene match: 7. This CDR3 region has 12 residues. The CDR3 DNA reads TGTGCCAGCAGTTTCGGACAGGGTGTAGGGTTCTTC. Protein: CASSFGQGVGFF.

This sequence joins TRBV3-1 (or the pseudogene TRBV3-2) and TRBJ2-5; TRBD1 is a possible D gene (5 bases). Looked up from germline, CDR1 is LGHDT and CDR2 is YNNKEL (reference sequence). The CDR3 consists of 14 residues. V was trimmed by 2 bases and J by 5 bases, leaving 12 bases between them. Here the CDR3 reads CASSQQGAEETQYF. The DNA for the CDR3 is TGTGCCAGCAGCCAACAAGGGGCAGAGGAGACCCAGTACTTC.

In DNA, the CDR3 is TGTGCCAGCAGCAGAATAGCGGGAACCACCGGGGAGCTGTTTTTT. Translation: CASSRIAGTTGELFF. The genes are TRBV9 and TRBJ2-2; 8 nucleotides line up with TRBD2. V gave up 4 bases and J gave up 4 bases; unmatched junction bases: 6. This CDR3 has 15 amino acids. Germline V gene lookup returns CDR1 SGDLS and CDR2 YYNGEE.

This clone was seen a handful of times. The chain carries TRBV24-1 and TRBJ1-1; a possible D gene is TRBD1 (5 bases). Germline values: CDR1 KGHDR, CDR2 SFDVKD. Between the trimmed V and J ends, which lost 5 bases and 7 bases, there was a span of 13 bases. CDR3 length equals 13 residues. The CDR3 bases are TGTGCCACCAGTGTGGGGGGAAGGGGTGAAGCTTTCTTT. Protein product: CATSVGGRGEAFF.

The chain has TRBV5-6 and TRBJ1-2; D remains ambiguous. V lost 0 bases, J lost 8 bases, and 5 bases lay in between. CDR1 and CDR2 (germline): SGHDT, YYEEEE. This CDR3 is built from 11 residues. CDR3 loop: CASSLGQGYTF. CDR3 bases: TGTGCCAGCAGCTTGGGGCAGGGCTACACCTTC.

V usage is TRBV28 and J usage is TRBJ2-3, with 8 bases that match TRBD2. J was trimmed by 1 base and V by 6 bases; bases with no gene match: 3. Germline V gene data show CDR1 as MDHEN and CDR2 as SYDVKM. The CDR3 covers 14 residues. CDR3 sequence: CASSSGGRTDTQYF. CDR3 bases: TGTGCCAGCAGCTCGGGAGGGCGCACAGATACGCAGTATTTT.

The V call is TRBV4-1, the J call TRBJ2-1, with TRBD2 matching 8 bases. Trimming cost V 3 bases and J 9 bases; bases outside gene matches: 1. This CDR3 region has 12 residues. Germline CDR1 and CDR2: MGHRA and YSYEKL. CDR3 nucleotide sequence: TGCGCCAGCAGCCACCTAGCGGGTGAGCAGTTCTTC. It yields the protein CASSHLAGEQFF.

The chain is built from TRBV5-1 and TRBJ2-1, with 10 bases lining up with TRBD2. V dropped 0 bases and J dropped 0; count of bases not matched to a gene: 9. The CDR3 totals 19 residues. In germline, CDR1 is SGHRS, CDR2 YFSETQ. The CDR3 DNA is TGCGCCAGCAGCTTGGCCGGGACTAGCGAGAGACTCTCCTACAATGAGCAGTTCTTC. Residues: CASSLAGTSERLSYNEQFF.

This clone was picked up a small number of times. The rearrangement links TRBV6-5 to TRBJ2-7, with D perhaps matching TRBD2 (6 bases). There are 14 residues in the CDR3. The V end was cut by 6 bases, the J end by 6 bases, with 18 bases between. Germline CDR1 MNHEY, CDR2 SVGAGI. The CDR3 DNA sequence: TGTGCCAGCAGCGACCCGGGACTGGCATCCGAGCAGTACTTC. Its protein is CASSDPGLASEQYF.

The rearrangement joins TRBV28 to TRBJ2-3; 7 bases fit TRBD2. This CDR3 is built from 15 residues. Germline CDR1 and CDR2: MDHEN and SYDVKM. Germline trimming cut 3 bases from V and 2 bases from J; bases unmatched to any gene: 5. This CDR3 is CASSFAGENTDTQYF. The CDR3 coding sequence is TGTGCCAGCAGTTTTGCGGGGGAAAACACAGATACGCAGTATTTT.